This T cell receptor (beta chain) was obtained from a study of cytomegalovirus exposure and HLA in healthy donors. CDR1 KGHSH and CDR2 LQKENI come from the germline V gene. Germline trimming cut 6 bases from V and 4 bases from J; bases unmatched to any gene: 5. This CDR3 contains 15 residues. A multiplex PCR was run with 60 Vbeta primers and 13 Jbeta primers. Libraries were prepared by immunoSEQ multiplex PCR; TCRdb keeps only in-frame clonotypes and omits some of them. The table shows approximately 140,000 clones, with approximately 71% occurring only once. This TCR came from a middle-aged man in good health and CMV-seronegative. The specimen was PBMCs. The V and J genes are TRBV18 and TRBJ1-5; TRBD1 matches 11 bases. CDR3: CASSPGQGVNQPQHF. CDR3 sequence (DNA): TGTGCCAGCTCCCCGGGACAGGGGGTAAATCAGCCCCAGCATTTT.